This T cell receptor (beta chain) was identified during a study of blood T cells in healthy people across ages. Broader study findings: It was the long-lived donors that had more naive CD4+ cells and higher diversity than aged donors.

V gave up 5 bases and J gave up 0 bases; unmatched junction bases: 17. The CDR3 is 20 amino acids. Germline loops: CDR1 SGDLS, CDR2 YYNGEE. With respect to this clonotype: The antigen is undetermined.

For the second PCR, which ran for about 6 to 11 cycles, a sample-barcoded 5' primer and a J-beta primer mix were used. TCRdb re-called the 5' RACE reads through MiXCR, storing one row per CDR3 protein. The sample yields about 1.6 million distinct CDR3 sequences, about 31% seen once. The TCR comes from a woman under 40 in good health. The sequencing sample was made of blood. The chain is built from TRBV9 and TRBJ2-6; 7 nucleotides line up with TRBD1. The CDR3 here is CASRKRSSGTDHSGANVLTF. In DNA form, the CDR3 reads TGTGCCAGCAGAAAGCGCTCCTCCGGGACAGACCACTCTGGGGCCAACGTCCTGACTTTC.